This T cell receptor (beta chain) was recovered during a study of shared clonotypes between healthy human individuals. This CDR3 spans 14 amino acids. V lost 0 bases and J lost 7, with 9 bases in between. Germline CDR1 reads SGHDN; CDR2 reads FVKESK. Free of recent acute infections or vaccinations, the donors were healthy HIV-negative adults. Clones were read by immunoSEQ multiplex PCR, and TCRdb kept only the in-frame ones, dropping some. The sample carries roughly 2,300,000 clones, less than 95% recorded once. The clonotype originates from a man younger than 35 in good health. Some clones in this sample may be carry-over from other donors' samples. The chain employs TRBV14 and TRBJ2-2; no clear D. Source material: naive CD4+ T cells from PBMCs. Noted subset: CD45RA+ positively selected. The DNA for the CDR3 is TGTGCCAGCAGCCAAGATCAAGTTGGCGGGGAGCTGTTTTTT. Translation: CASSQDQVGGELFF.